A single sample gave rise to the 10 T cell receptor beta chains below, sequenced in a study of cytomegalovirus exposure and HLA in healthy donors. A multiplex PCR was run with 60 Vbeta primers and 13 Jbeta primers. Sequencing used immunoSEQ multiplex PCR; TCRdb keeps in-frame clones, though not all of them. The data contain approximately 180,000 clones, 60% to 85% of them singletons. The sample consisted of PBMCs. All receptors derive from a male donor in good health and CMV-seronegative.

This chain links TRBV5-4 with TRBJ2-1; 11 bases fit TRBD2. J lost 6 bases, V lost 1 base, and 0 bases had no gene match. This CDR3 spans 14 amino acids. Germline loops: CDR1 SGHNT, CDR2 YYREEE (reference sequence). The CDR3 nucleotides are TGTGCCAGCAGCTTGACTAGCGGGAGCAATGAGCAGTTCTTC. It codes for CASSLTSGSNEQFF.

The CDR3 spells CASSWSTGRGNTIYF. CDR3 nucleotide sequence: TGTGCCAGCAGCTGGAGTACAGGGCGAGGAAACACCATATATTTT. This chain uses TRBV5-4 with TRBJ1-3, with D tentatively TRBD1 (6 bases). This CDR3 is built from 15 residues. Germline V lookup: CDR1 SGHNT, CDR2 YYREEE (reference sequence). Trimming pared 3 bases from V and 4 bases from J, leaving 14 bases between.

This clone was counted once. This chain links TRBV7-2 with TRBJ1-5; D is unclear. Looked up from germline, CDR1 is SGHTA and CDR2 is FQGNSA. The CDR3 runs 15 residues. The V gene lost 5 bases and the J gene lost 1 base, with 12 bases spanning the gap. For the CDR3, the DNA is TGTGCCAGCAGCCAGAGGACGGGGAGCAATCAGCCCCAGCATTTT. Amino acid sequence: CASSQRTGSNQPQHF.

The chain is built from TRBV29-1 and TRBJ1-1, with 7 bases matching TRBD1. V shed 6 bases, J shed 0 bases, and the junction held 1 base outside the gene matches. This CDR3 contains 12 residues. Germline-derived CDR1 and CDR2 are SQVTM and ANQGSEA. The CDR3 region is CSVDRMNTEAFF. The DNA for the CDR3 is TGCAGCGTGGACAGGATGAACACTGAAGCTTTCTTT.

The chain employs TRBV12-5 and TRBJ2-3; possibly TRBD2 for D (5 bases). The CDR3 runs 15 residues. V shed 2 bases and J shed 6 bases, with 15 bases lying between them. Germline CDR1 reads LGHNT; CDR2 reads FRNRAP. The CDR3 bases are TGTGCTAGTGGTTTGCAGCTCTCTGGAGGCGATACGCAGTATTTT. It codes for CASGLQLSGGDTQYF.

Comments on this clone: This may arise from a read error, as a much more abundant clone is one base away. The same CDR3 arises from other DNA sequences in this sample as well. CDR3 nucleotide sequence: TGTGCCAGCAGTCCCGGACAGGGCAATCAGCCCCAGCATTTT. Translation: CASSPGQGNQPQHF. The V call is TRBV28, the J call TRBJ1-5; 7 positions match TRBD1. Germline trimming cut 5 bases from V and 2 bases from J; bases unmatched to any gene: 3. CDR3 length: 14 amino acids. Germline loops: CDR1 MDHEN, CDR2 SYDVKM.

CDR3 region: CASRLQGNTEAFF. The DNA of the CDR3 is TGTGCCAGCAGACTCCAGGGGAACACTGAAGCTTTCTTT. V gene TRBV27 combines with J gene TRBJ1-1; weak D call: TRBD1 (5 bases). This CDR3 is built from 13 residues. The germline CDR1 and CDR2 sequences are MNHEY and SMNVEV (reference sequence). Trimming pared 6 bases from V and 1 base from J, leaving 9 bases between.

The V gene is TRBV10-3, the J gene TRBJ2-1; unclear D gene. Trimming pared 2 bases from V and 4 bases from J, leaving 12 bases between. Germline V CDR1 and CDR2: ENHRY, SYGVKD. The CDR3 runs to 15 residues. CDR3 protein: CAISEAQTGYNEQFF. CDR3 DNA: TGTGCCATCAGTGAGGCCCAAACCGGGTACAATGAGCAGTTCTTC.

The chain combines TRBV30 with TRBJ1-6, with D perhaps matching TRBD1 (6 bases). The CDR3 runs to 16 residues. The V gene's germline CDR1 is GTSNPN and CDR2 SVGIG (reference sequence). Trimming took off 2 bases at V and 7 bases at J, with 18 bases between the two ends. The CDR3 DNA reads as TGTGCCTGGAGTACGCAGCCTGAGGGGGGGAATTCACCCCTCCACTTT. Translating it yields CAWSTQPEGGNSPLHF.

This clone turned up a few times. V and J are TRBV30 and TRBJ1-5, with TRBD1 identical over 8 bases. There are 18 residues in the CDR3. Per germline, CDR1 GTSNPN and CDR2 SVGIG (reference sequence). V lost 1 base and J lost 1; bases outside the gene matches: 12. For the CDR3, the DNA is TGTGCCTGGAGTGCAGGGGGCGCAGGTAGGGGCAGCAATCAGCCCCAGCATTTT. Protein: CAWSAGGAGRGSNQPQHF.